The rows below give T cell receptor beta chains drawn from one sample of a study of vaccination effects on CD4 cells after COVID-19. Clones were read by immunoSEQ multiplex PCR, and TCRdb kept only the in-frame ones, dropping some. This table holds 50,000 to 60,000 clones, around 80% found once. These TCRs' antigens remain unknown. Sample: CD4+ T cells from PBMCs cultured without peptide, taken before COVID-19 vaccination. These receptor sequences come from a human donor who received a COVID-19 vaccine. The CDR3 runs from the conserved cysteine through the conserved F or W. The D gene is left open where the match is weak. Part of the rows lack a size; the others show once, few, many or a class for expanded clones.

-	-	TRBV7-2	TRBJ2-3	TGTGCCAGCAGCTTCGGAGGGTCGGGGTTCCAAGATACGCAGTATTTT	CASSFGGSGFQDTQYF
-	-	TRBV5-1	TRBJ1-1	TGCGCCAGCAGCTTGATAAGTGGCTTGAACACTGAAGCTTTCTTT	CASSLISGLNTEAFF
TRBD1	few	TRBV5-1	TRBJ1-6	TGCGCCAGCAGCCGGGACAGTGTTTCTAATTCACCCCTCCACTTT	CASSRDSVSNSPLHF
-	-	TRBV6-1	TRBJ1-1	TGTGCCAGCAGTATAATAATAGGGAACACTGAAGCTTTCTTT	CASSIIIGNTEAFF
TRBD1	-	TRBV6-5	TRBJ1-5	TGTGCCAGCAGTTACGGCAGGGGGGCCCCGTGGCCCCAGCATTTT	CASSYGRGAPWPQHF
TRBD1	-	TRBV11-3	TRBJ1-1	TGTGCCAGCAGCCCGACAGGGATCACTGAAGCTTTCTTT	CASSPTGITEAFF
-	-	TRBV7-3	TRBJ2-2	TGTGCCAGCAGCTTACACCCAGGGCGGGTCACCGGGGAGCTGTTTTTT	CASSLHPGRVTGELFF
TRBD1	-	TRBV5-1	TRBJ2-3	TGCGCCAGCAAAGTATCGGGACAGAGCACAGATACGCAGTATTTT	CASKVSGQSTDTQYF
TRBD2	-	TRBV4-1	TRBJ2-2	TGCGCCAGCAGCCAAAGGACTAGCGGGTCCTACACCGGGGAGCTGTTTTTT	CASSQRTSGSYTGELFF
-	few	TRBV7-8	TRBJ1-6	TGTGCCAGCAGCTTGGGGGGATATAATTCACCCCTCCACTTT	CASSLGGYNSPLHF
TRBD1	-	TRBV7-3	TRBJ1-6	TGTGCCAGCAGCTTTATGCCAGGGGGGAATTCACCCCTCCACTTT	CASSFMPGGNSPLHF
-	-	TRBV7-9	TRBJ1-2	TGTGCCAGCAGCCCCCCCGAGGGAGGCGATGGCTACACCTTC	CASSPPEGGDGYTF
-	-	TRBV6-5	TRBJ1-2	TGTGCCAGCCGGGATTCCCTTAACTATGGCTACACCTTC	CASRDSLNYGYTF
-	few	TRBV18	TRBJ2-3	TGTGCCAGCTCACCACCGGGCACAGATACGCAGTATTTT	CASSPPGTDTQYF
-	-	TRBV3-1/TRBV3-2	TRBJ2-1	TGTGCCAGCAGCCTCGTCAAGGACAGTAAGCAGTTCTTC	CASSLVKDSKQFF
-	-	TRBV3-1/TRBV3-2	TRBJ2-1	TGTGCCAGCAGCCGGAGACCAAACAATGAGCAGTTCTTC	CASSRRPNNEQFF
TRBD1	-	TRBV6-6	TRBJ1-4	TGTGCCAGCAGTTACTTCCAGGACAGGGGAGGCGAAAAACTGTTTTTT	CASSYFQDRGGEKLFF
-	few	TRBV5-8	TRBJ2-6	TGTGCCAGCAGAGGTAGGCGATCTGGGGCCAACGTCCTGACTTTC	CASRGRRSGANVLTF
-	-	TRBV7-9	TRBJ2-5	TGTGCCAGCAGCTTAGTAACCCAAGAGACCCAGTACTTC	CASSLVTQETQYF
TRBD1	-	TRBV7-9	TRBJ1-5	TGTGCCAGCAGCCGGGGACAGATAAATCAGCCCCAGCATTTT	CASSRGQINQPQHF
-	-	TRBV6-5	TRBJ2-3	TGTGCCAGCATGGCTAGGGGGGGCACTACAGATACGCAGTATTTT	CASMARGGTTDTQYF
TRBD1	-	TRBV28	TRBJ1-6	TGTGCCAGCAGTTCCGGGACAGCTGATTCACCCCTCCACTTT	CASSSGTADSPLHF
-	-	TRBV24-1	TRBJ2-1	TGTGCCACCAGTGATGGACAGTACAATGAGCAGTTCTTC	CATSDGQYNEQFF
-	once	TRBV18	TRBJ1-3	TGTGCCAGCTCACCAGGACGCCTAGCCACTGGAAACACCATATATTTT	CASSPGRLATGNTIYF
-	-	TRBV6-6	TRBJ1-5	TGTGCCAGCAGTTACTCGAGTGGAAATCAGCCCCAGCATTTT	CASSYSSGNQPQHF